This TCR beta chain was captured in a study of CD8+CD57+ T cells in acquired aplastic anemia. Study background: The mean DNA yield obtained from sorted CD4+ and CD8+ cells came to roughly 3.4 ug.

Patients sequenced had flow cytometry evidence of CD8+CD57+ cell expansion. Germline CDR1 reads KGHSH; CDR2 reads LQKENI. Trimming removed 2 bases at V and 4 bases at J, with 14 bases between. The CDR3 consists of 15 residues. CDR3 and TCR beta VDJ profiling relied on genomic DNA as the template. One entry per CDR3 protein results from TCRdb running MiXCR on the reads. The sample has about 160,000 distinct CDR3 sequences; 40% to 50% are singletons. The sequence was obtained from a human donor with aplastic anemia. The sequenced sample was sorted CD4+, CD8+, or CD8+CD57+ T cells (not recorded which) from PBMCs. The gene calls are TRBV18 and TRBJ1-1; D gene unclear. CDR3 nucleotide sequence: TGTGCCAGCTCACCAGCGTACAGTATGAGCACTGAAGCTTTCTTT. The encoded protein is CASSPAYSMSTEAFF.